The 4 T cell receptor beta chains below were found in one sample sequenced in a study of blood T cell repertoires in COVID-19 (dated by TCRdb to the early 2020s). Library method: the immunoSEQ multiplex PCR assay. TCRdb stores this immuneACCESS table with in-frame sequences only. Part of the clones is absent; in the studies checked, under half of the shortfall reflects unresolved V genes, and no reason is known for the rest. The sample table holds tens of thousands of clones, of which approximately 89% were seen once. The ten top clones hold 5.1% of the sample. The source material was peripheral blood. The receptors here all came from a man of 80 years or more with acute or convalescent COVID-19.

This chain connects TRBV6-6 to TRBJ2-5; D is perhaps TRBD2 (6 bases). The germline V gene encodes CDR1 MNHNY and CDR2 SVGAGI (reference sequence). This CDR3 contains 12 residues. The CDR3 DNA is TGTGCAGTAGGGCGGGGCCAAGAGACCCAGTACTTC. Translating it yields CAVGRGQETQYF.

This clone was counted once. This sequence joins TRBV6-4 and TRBJ2-6; D is perhaps TRBD1 (5 bases). V was shortened by 2 bases and J by 3 bases, with 14 bases between the two germline ends. CDR3 length: 17 amino acids. The germline V gene has CDR1 MRHNA and CDR2 SNTAGT. Here the CDR3 DNA reads TGTGCCAGCAGTGACCTAGGGATAAGGGGTGGGGCCAACGTCCTGACTTTC. Translating gives CASSDLGIRGGANVLTF.

V gene TRBV21-1 combines with J gene TRBJ1-1; the table's D call, TRBD1, was not checked against the DNA. TRBV21-1 is labeled a pseudogene. The length of the CDR3 is 12 residues. This CDR3 reads CARKNSNTEAFF. In DNA, the CDR3 is TGTGCCAGGAAGAACAGCAACACTGAAGCTTTCTTT.

The chain has TRBV19 and TRBJ2-3; a weak D match, TRBD2 (6 bases). This CDR3 has 13 residues. With 6 bases removed from V and 6 bases from J, the gap between germline ends came to 13 bases. Germline CDR1 reads LNHDA; CDR2 reads SQIVND (reference sequence). The CDR3 here is CASRIVGGDTQYF. Here the CDR3 DNA reads TGTGCCAGTAGAATCGTCGGGGGTGATACGCAGTATTTT.